A selection of T cell receptor beta chains follows, all from one sample in a study of T cell responses to AZD1222 COVID-19 vaccine. The table came from immunoSEQ multiplex PCR; TCRdb's copy has only in-frame clones and leaves some out. The sample includes around 150,000 clones, 85% to 90% seen only once; the top ten take approximately 4.3%. This specimen consisted of peripheral blood, obtained 28 days after the second AZD1222 dose. These receptors were collected from an adult who received the AZD1222 COVID-19 vaccine. The CDR3 runs from the conserved cysteine through the conserved F or W. Each record gives: CDR3 DNA, CDR3 protein, clone size, D gene, V gene, CDR3 length, J gene. D genes are given only for firm matches. Expanded clones are given a class, and other clones once, few, many or no size at all.

cdr3_nt: TGTGCCTGGAAAAAACCGACAGTCTCTGGAAACACCATATATTTT
cdr3_aa: CAWKKPTVSGNTIYF
clone_size: -
d_call: -
v_call: TRBV30
cdr3_length: 15
j_call: TRBJ1-3

cdr3_nt: TGCGCCAGCAGCCAAGATTTCAGGCGCAGACAGGGGGCGAACACTGAAGCTTTCTTT
cdr3_aa: CASSQDFRRRQGANTEAFF
clone_size: -
d_call: TRBD1
v_call: TRBV4-1
cdr3_length: 19
j_call: TRBJ1-1

cdr3_nt: TGTGCCAGCAGGGCGGCCCTGACTAGCCTAAACTTC
cdr3_aa: CASRAALTSLNF
clone_size: -
d_call: TRBD2
v_call: TRBV6-6
cdr3_length: 12
j_call: TRBJ2-7

cdr3_nt: TGTGCCTGGAGTGTCACAGGGGCATCCTACAATGAGCAGTTCTTC
cdr3_aa: CAWSVTGASYNEQFF
clone_size: -
d_call: TRBD1
v_call: TRBV30
cdr3_length: 15
j_call: TRBJ2-1

cdr3_nt: TGTGCCTGGAGTGTTACGGAGCAGTACTTC
cdr3_aa: CAWSVTEQYF
clone_size: few
d_call: -
v_call: TRBV30
cdr3_length: 10
j_call: TRBJ2-7

cdr3_nt: TGTGCCAGCAGCGTAGGGAGGGGGGGCGTAAGTGAAAAACTGTTTTTT
cdr3_aa: CASSVGRGGVSEKLFF
clone_size: -
d_call: -
v_call: TRBV9
cdr3_length: 16
j_call: TRBJ1-4

cdr3_nt: TGTGCCAGCAGTTACCAACGGGCACTCGGGGGAAGTGGCTACACCTTC
cdr3_aa: CASSYQRALGGSGYTF
clone_size: -
d_call: -
v_call: TRBV6-5
cdr3_length: 16
j_call: TRBJ1-2

cdr3_nt: TGCGCCAGCAGCTTGGGTGACTTCTATGGCTACACCTTC
cdr3_aa: CASSLGDFYGYTF
clone_size: -
d_call: -
v_call: TRBV5-1
cdr3_length: 13
j_call: TRBJ1-2

cdr3_nt: TGCGCCAGCAAAACCGATAAGGGCAATGAGCAGTTCTTC
cdr3_aa: CASKTDKGNEQFF
clone_size: -
d_call: -
v_call: TRBV5-1
cdr3_length: 13
j_call: TRBJ2-1

cdr3_nt: TGTGCCTGGAGTCACCCCGCGAACAAGCTATATAACTATGGCTACACCTTC
cdr3_aa: CAWSHPANKLYNYGYTF
clone_size: once
d_call: -
v_call: TRBV30
cdr3_length: 17
j_call: TRBJ1-2

cdr3_nt: TGTGCCACCAAGTCAACGCCAAGGGCCGGGTACGAGCAGTACTTC
cdr3_aa: CATKSTPRAGYEQYF
clone_size: -
d_call: -
v_call: TRBV28
cdr3_length: 15
j_call: TRBJ2-7

cdr3_nt: TGTGCCAGCAGCTTAAGCGGGGGGCGGAGCTCCTACAATGAGCAGTTCTTC
cdr3_aa: CASSLSGGRSSYNEQFF
clone_size: -
d_call: TRBD2
v_call: TRBV11-2
cdr3_length: 17
j_call: TRBJ2-1

cdr3_nt: TGTGCCAGCAAACAGGACAGAGGCTATGGCTACACCTTC
cdr3_aa: CASKQDRGYGYTF
clone_size: -
d_call: -
v_call: TRBV3-1/TRBV3-2
cdr3_length: 13
j_call: TRBJ1-2

cdr3_nt: TGTGCCAGCAGCCAAGATCCGAACGGCAGGGGCACTGAAGCTTTCTTT
cdr3_aa: CASSQDPNGRGTEAFF
clone_size: -
d_call: -
v_call: TRBV3-1/TRBV3-2
cdr3_length: 16
j_call: TRBJ1-1

cdr3_nt: TGCGCCAGCAGCCAAGAGAACCGGGACCCAGCGAAGGAGCAGTACTTC
cdr3_aa: CASSQENRDPAKEQYF
clone_size: -
d_call: -
v_call: TRBV4-3
cdr3_length: 16
j_call: TRBJ2-7

cdr3_nt: TGTGCCAGCAGTTACCCCCTACCCCCGGCCCAGCATTTT
cdr3_aa: CASSYPLPPAQHF
clone_size: -
d_call: -
v_call: TRBV6-6
cdr3_length: 13
j_call: TRBJ1-5

cdr3_nt: TGTGCCAGCAGAAACACACAGGGGGCCGGTGGCTACACCTTC
cdr3_aa: CASRNTQGAGGYTF
clone_size: -
d_call: TRBD1
v_call: TRBV6-5
cdr3_length: 14
j_call: TRBJ1-2

cdr3_nt: TGCGCCAGCAGCTTGGGATCGGGGGTGCAAGAGACCCAGTACTTC
cdr3_aa: CASSLGSGVQETQYF
clone_size: -
d_call: -
v_call: TRBV5-1
cdr3_length: 15
j_call: TRBJ2-5

cdr3_nt: TGTGCCAGCAGTGCCTTAAGAAATGAGCAGTTCTTC
cdr3_aa: CASSALRNEQFF
clone_size: -
d_call: -
v_call: TRBV12-3/TRBV12-4
cdr3_length: 12
j_call: TRBJ2-1

cdr3_nt: TGTGCCTCCAGGTGGGTTACCTACGAGCAGTACTTC
cdr3_aa: CASRWVTYEQYF
clone_size: -
d_call: -
v_call: TRBV2
cdr3_length: 12
j_call: TRBJ2-7

cdr3_nt: TGTGCCAGTAGTATTTTTGTCGGGCTAGCGGACAATGAGCAGTTCTTC
cdr3_aa: CASSIFVGLADNEQFF
clone_size: -
d_call: TRBD2
v_call: TRBV19
cdr3_length: 16
j_call: TRBJ2-1

cdr3_nt: TGTGCCAGCAGCTATAGAAAGTTTCAAGGGGGATTGGACTATGGCTACACCTTC
cdr3_aa: CASSYRKFQGGLDYGYTF
clone_size: -
d_call: -
v_call: TRBV14
cdr3_length: 18
j_call: TRBJ1-2

cdr3_nt: TGTGCCAGCAGCTTGGACCCCAACACTGAAGCTTTCTTT
cdr3_aa: CASSLDPNTEAFF
clone_size: -
d_call: -
v_call: TRBV7-6
cdr3_length: 13
j_call: TRBJ1-1

cdr3_nt: TGTGCCAGCAGAACAACCCCAGGCAAAAATGAAGCTTTCTTT
cdr3_aa: CASRTTPGKNEAFF
clone_size: -
d_call: -
v_call: TRBV6-6
cdr3_length: 14
j_call: TRBJ1-1

cdr3_nt: TGTGCCAGCAGCCAAGATAGCTGGGGGCCTAATGAGCAGTTCTTC
cdr3_aa: CASSQDSWGPNEQFF
clone_size: -
d_call: -
v_call: TRBV4-2
cdr3_length: 15
j_call: TRBJ2-1